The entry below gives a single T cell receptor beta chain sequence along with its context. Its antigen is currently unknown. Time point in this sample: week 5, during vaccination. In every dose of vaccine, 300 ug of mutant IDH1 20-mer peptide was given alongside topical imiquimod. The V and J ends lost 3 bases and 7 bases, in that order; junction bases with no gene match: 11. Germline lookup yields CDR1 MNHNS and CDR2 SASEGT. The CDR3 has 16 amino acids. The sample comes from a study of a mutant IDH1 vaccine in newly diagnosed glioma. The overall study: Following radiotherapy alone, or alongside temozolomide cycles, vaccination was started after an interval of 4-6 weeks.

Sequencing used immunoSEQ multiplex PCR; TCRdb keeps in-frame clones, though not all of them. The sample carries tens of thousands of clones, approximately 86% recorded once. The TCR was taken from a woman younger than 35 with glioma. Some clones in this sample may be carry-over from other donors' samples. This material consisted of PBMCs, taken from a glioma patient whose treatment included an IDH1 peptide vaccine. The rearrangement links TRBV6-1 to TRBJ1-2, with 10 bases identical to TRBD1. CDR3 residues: CASSERDRGPTGGYTF. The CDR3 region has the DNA TGTGCCAGCAGTGAGAGGGACAGGGGCCCCACTGGTGGCTACACCTTC.